These 24 T cell receptor beta chains were all obtained from the same sample, sequenced in a study of blood T cell repertoires in COVID-19 (dated by TCRdb to the early 2020s). The method behind the library was the immunoSEQ multiplex PCR assay. The clones in this table, taken by TCRdb from immuneACCESS, are in-frame only. Not every clone is retained; where verified, under half of the shortfall comes from an unresolved V gene, and the cause of the rest is unknown. Recorded for this sample are some 200,000 clones; 80% to 90% of them occurred a single time. In total, the top ten clones hold approximately 5.9% of the sample. Sequenced input: peripheral blood. Receptors were obtained from an older man with acute or convalescent COVID-19.

V and J are TRBV30 and TRBJ1-5, with TRBD1 matching over 7 bases. The CDR3 runs to 15 residues. V lost 2 bases to trimming and J lost 2 bases; unmatched junction nucleotides: 6. The germline V gene has CDR1 GTSNPN and CDR2 SVGIG (reference sequence). The CDR3 loop is CAWSMFGQGNQPQHF. CDR3 bases: TGTGCCTGGAGTATGTTTGGACAGGGCAATCAGCCCCAGCATTTT.

This clone has a handful of counts. The chain recombines TRBV10-3 with TRBJ1-1; the match to TRBD1 covers 8 bases. V gave up 5 bases and J gave up 4 bases; unmatched junction bases: 9. The germline V gene has CDR1 ENHRY and CDR2 SYGVKD. The CDR3 contains 15 residues. In nucleotides, the CDR3 is TGTGCCATCAGTCCGACAGGGGATGGCTCCACTGAAGCTTTCTTT. It yields the protein CAISPTGDGSTEAFF.

The rearrangement uses TRBV5-1 and TRBJ1-2, with 8 bases lining up with TRBD1. The V gene's germline CDR1 is SGHRS and CDR2 YFSETQ. This CDR3 has 16 amino acids. V dropped 0 bases and J dropped 1; count of bases not matched to a gene: 5. The DNA for the CDR3 is TGCGCCAGCAGCTTGGTTGGGACAGGAGTTAACTATGGCTACACCTTC. Translation: CASSLVGTGVNYGYTF.

The rearrangement links TRBV27 to TRBJ2-7; 10 positions match TRBD2. The CDR3 extends over 15 amino acids. Per the germline V gene, CDR1 is MNHEY and CDR2 is SMNVEV (reference sequence). V gave up 6 bases and J gave up 0 bases; unmatched junction bases: 5. The CDR3 DNA reads as TGTGCCAGCAGGACCGGACTAGCGGACTCCTACGAGCAGTACTTC. It translates to CASRTGLADSYEQYF.

The rearrangement links TRBV29-1 to TRBJ2-6; the D gene is possibly TRBD2 (5 bases). The germline gives CDR1 SQVTM, CDR2 ANQGSEA. This CDR3 region has 13 residues. V lost 7 bases and J lost 2, with 9 bases in between. The CDR3 DNA follows: TGCAGCGCCGACGGGGCTGGGGCCAACGTCCTGACTTTC. Translating it yields CSADGAGANVLTF. The variable domain in full, with the rest retrieved from reference TRBV29-1 and TRBJ2-6, is SAVISQKPSRDICQRGTSLTIQCQVDSQVTMMFWYRQQPGQSLTLIATANQGSEATYESGFVIDKFPISRPNLTFSTLTVSNMSPEDSSIYLCSADGAGANVLTFGAGSRLTVL.

J is TRBJ2-3 and V is TRBV19; 8 bases align to TRBD1. Trimming at V came to 5 bases and at J to 6 bases, leaving 10 bases not matched to a gene. The CDR3 has 15 amino acids. Germline CDR1 is LNHDA and CDR2 is SQIVND (reference sequence). CDR3 in amino acids: CASSGRQGPLDTQYF. The CDR3 DNA reads as TGTGCCAGTAGTGGTCGACAGGGGCCATTGGATACGCAGTATTTT.

V gene TRBV7-9 combines with J gene TRBJ2-7; 8 nucleotides align to TRBD1. Trimming took 7 bases from V and 6 from J; bases not matched to a gene: 11. The CDR3 is 14 amino acids. Germline-derived CDR1 and CDR2 are SEHNR and FQNEAQ (reference sequence). Written as DNA, the CDR3 is TGTGCCAGCACCACCCCGACAGGGGCTGGCGAGCAGTACTTC. Translating it yields CASTTPTGAGEQYF.

CDR3 in DNA: TGTGCCAGCAGCTTTTCGGGACTAGCGGGAATTGTAACAGATACGCAGTATTTT. It is translated as CASSFSGLAGIVTDTQYF. The chain uses TRBV7-2 and TRBJ2-3; 13 bases are shared with TRBD2. Germline trimming cut 3 bases from V and 3 bases from J; bases unmatched to any gene: 9. The CDR3 consists of 18 residues. Germline V gene data show CDR1 as SGHTA and CDR2 as FQGNSA.

V is TRBV5-1 and J is TRBJ2-1; tentatively, D is TRBD1 (6 bases). From germline, CDR1 is SGHRS and CDR2 YFSETQ. The V end lost 4 bases, the J end lost 3 bases, and 14 bases lay between the germline ends. This CDR3 is built from 15 residues. The CDR3 reads CASSENRELYNEQFF. The CDR3 region has the DNA TGCGCCAGCAGCGAGAACAGGGAACTCTACAATGAGCAGTTCTTC. The variable domain in full, completed from reference TRBV5-1 and TRBJ2-1, reads KAGVTQTPRYLIKTRGQQVTLSCSPISGHRSVSWYQQTPGQGLQFLFEYFSETQRNKGNFPGRFSGRQFSNSRSEMNVSTLELGDSALYLCASSENRELYNEQFFGPGTRLTVL.

The chain combines TRBV7-2 with TRBJ2-5; 8 nucleotides align to TRBD2. CDR1 and CDR2 from the germline V gene are SGHTA and FQGNSA. The CDR3 is 16 amino acids. V dropped 3 bases and J dropped 5; count of bases not matched to a gene: 11. The CDR3 sequence: CASSFPLGTGGETQYF. As DNA, the CDR3 is TGTGCCAGCAGCTTCCCCCTTGGGACGGGAGGGGAGACCCAGTACTTC.

The V call is TRBV11-3, the J call TRBJ2-3; possible D gene TRBD1, 6 bases. Germline CDR1 reads SGHNT; CDR2 reads YENEEA. Trimming removed 5 bases from V and 2 bases from J, with 17 bases in between. The CDR3 has 16 residues. Here the CDR3 reads CASSPRMGAATDTQYF. In DNA form, the CDR3 reads TGTGCCAGCAGCCCACGGATGGGGGCAGCCACAGATACGCAGTATTTT.

V gene TRBV27 combines with J gene TRBJ2-3, with 7 nucleotides matching TRBD1. The V gene end was trimmed by 0 bases and the J gene end by 1 base; junction bases not matched to a gene: 7. CDR1 and CDR2 from the germline V gene are MNHEY and SMNVEV (reference sequence). The CDR3 length is 17 residues. CDR3 sequence (DNA): TGTGCCAGCAGTTTATCCCCGGGACAGACAGGCACAGATACGCAGTATTTT. Its protein is CASSLSPGQTGTDTQYF.

The rearrangement links TRBV2 to TRBJ2-3; D not certain. The germline gives CDR1 SNHLY, CDR2 FYNNEI. This CDR3 spans 14 amino acids. The ends were cut back, 1 base at V and 2 bases at J, with 7 bases in the middle. The CDR3 DNA is TGTGCCAGCAGTGAAGTAGCCTTCACAGATACGCAGTATTTT. Translated: CASSEVAFTDTQYF.

This clone occurred a few times. The chain carries TRBV6-5 and TRBJ2-4, with D uncertain. The CDR3 consists of 15 residues. Trimming took 4 bases from V and 0 from J, leaving 10 bases between them. CDR1 and CDR2 (germline): MNHEY, SVGAGI. CDR3 nucleotides: TGTGCCAGCAGTTCTGGCTTTCTAGCCAAAAACATTCAGTACTTC. It codes for CASSSGFLAKNIQYF.

This chain links TRBV7-8 with TRBJ2-7, with 7 bases that match TRBD1. The CDR3 sequence is 14 residues long. Germline CDR1 reads SGHVS; CDR2 reads FQNEAQ. V lost 4 bases, J lost 2 bases, and 5 bases stayed unmatched. DNA for the CDR3: TGTGCCAGCAGCTGGGACAGTCAGACCTACGAGCAGTACGTC. Amino acid sequence: CASSWDSQTYEQYV.

This sequence joins TRBV28 and TRBJ2-1, with 9 positions matching TRBD2. J was trimmed by 5 bases and V by 6 bases; bases with no gene match: 2. Germline V lookup: CDR1 MDHEN, CDR2 SYDVKM. The CDR3 is 13 residues long. The CDR3 DNA is TGTGCCAGCAGGGTAGCGGGGGACAATGAGCAGTTCTTC. This translates into CASRVAGDNEQFF.

The rearrangement joins TRBV19 to TRBJ1-3, with D unclear. The CDR3 extends over 12 amino acids. Germline assignment: CDR1 LNHDA and CDR2 SQIVND (reference sequence). Trimming pared 5 bases from V and 5 bases from J, leaving 7 bases between. The CDR3 loop is CASSPERNTIYF. DNA of the CDR3: TGTGCCAGTAGTCCAGAAAGAAACACCATATATTTT.

This clone was seen a single time. The V and J genes are TRBV27 and TRBJ2-7; 7 bases are shared with TRBD2. With V trimmed by 7 bases and J by 3 bases, 12 bases remained unmatched. The length of the CDR3 is 15 residues. Germline V gives CDR1 MNHEY, CDR2 SMNVEV (reference sequence). CDR3 coding DNA: TGTGCCAGCACTACCTTGGCTAGCGGAGGCTACGAGCAGTACTTC. Residues: CASTTLASGGYEQYF.

J is TRBJ1-2 and V is TRBV29-1; D is ambiguous. This CDR3 is 13 amino acids long. The germline CDR1 and CDR2 sequences are SQVTM and ANQGSEA. Trimming removed 2 bases at V and 0 bases at J, with 7 bases between. The CDR3 DNA reads TGCAGCGTTGAACCGCCAGCTAACTATGGCTACACCTTC. Translated, it gives CSVEPPANYGYTF.

The J gene is TRBJ1-3, the V gene TRBV4-2, with TRBD1 matching 8 bases. From germline, CDR1 is LGHNA and CDR2 YNFKEQ. V was clipped by 10 bases and J by 0 bases; unmatched bases: 8. The CDR3 spans 15 residues. The CDR3 bases are TGTGCCACTAAATGGGGACAGGACTCTGGAAACACCATATATTTT. Translation gives CATKWGQDSGNTIYF.

The chain recombines TRBV12-3 or TRBV12-4 with TRBJ2-1; unclear D gene. The CDR3 has 11 amino acids. With 7 bases removed from V and 8 bases from J, the gap between germline ends came to 9 bases. The CDR3 sequence is CASTNVDEQFF. In nucleotides, the CDR3 is TGTGCCAGCACTAATGTTGATGAGCAGTTCTTC.

This chain uses TRBV28 with TRBJ2-1; 9 bases line up with TRBD1. There are 16 residues in the CDR3. Germline assignment: CDR1 MDHEN and CDR2 SYDVKM. Trimming removed 5 bases from V and 7 bases from J; junction bases left unmatched: 12. CDR3 in DNA: TGTGCCAGCAGTCCGACGGGACAGGGAAGGAGGAATGAGCAGTTCTTC. As protein: CASSPTGQGRRNEQFF.

A few counts support this clone. V gene TRBV11-3 combines with J gene TRBJ2-3; a weak D match, TRBD2 (6 bases). Trimming stripped 3 bases from V and 8 bases from J, with 15 bases between. CDR1 SGHNT and CDR2 YENEEA come from the germline V gene. This CDR3 is 14 amino acids long. The DNA for the CDR3 is TGTGCCAGCAGCTTGGGGGGTACAATTTCTACGCAGTATTTT. This sequence encodes CASSLGGTISTQYF.

The V call is TRBV10-1, the J call TRBJ2-2, with D maybe TRBD2 (5 bases). CDR1 is WNHNN and CDR2 is SYGVQD in the germline V gene (reference sequence). V lost 6 bases and J lost 1, with 9 bases in between. This CDR3 comprises 14 residues. The chain's CDR3 is CASSPSGNTGELFF. The DNA of the CDR3 is TGCGCCAGCAGCCCCAGCGGGAACACCGGGGAGCTGTTTTTT.